Following are 15 T cell receptor beta chains from one sample sequenced in a study of cytomegalovirus exposure and HLA in healthy donors. Amplification used 60 Vbeta primers and 13 Jbeta primers. The data were produced by immunoSEQ multiplex PCR, yet TCRdb's version contains in-frame clones alone and is incomplete. Of over 150,000 clones in the sample, under 70% were seen once. Sequenced input: PBMCs. The receptors were gathered from a woman in her 40s in good health and CMV-seropositive.

To note about this clone: One junction end disagrees with the germline gene, perhaps due to a read error. The V call is TRBV5-1, the J call TRBJ1-6; TRBD1 agrees at 10 bases. The germline CDR1 and CDR2 sequences are SGHRS and YFSETQ. The CDR3 is 15 residues long. DNA of the CDR3: TGCGCCAGCAGCCAAGGACAGGGGGTAGATTCACCCCTCAACTTT. Translated: CASSQGQGVDSPLNF. The entire variable domain, with the rest obtained from reference TRBV5-1 and TRBJ1-6, is as follows: KAGVTQTPRYLIKTRGQQVTLSCSPISGHRSVSWYQQTPGQGLQFLFEYFSETQRNKGNFPGRFSGRQFSNSRSEMNVSTLELGDSALYLCASSQGQGVDSPLNFGNGTRLTVT.

This chain connects TRBV7-2 to TRBJ2-1; D is ambiguous. V was trimmed by 5 bases and J by 6 bases, leaving 8 bases between them. Germline loops: CDR1 SGHTA, CDR2 FQGNSA. The CDR3 has 12 amino acids. The CDR3 here is CASSPFSNEQFF. The CDR3 bases are TGTGCCAGCAGCCCCTTCTCCAATGAGCAGTTCTTC.

The chain carries TRBV7-3 and TRBJ1-1; maybe TRBD1 (5 bases). The V gene's germline CDR1 is SGHTA and CDR2 FQGTGA. V lost 0 bases to trimming and J lost 1 base, with 18 bases between them. The CDR3 spans 18 residues. CDR3 amino acids: CASSLTAGGLRTNTEAFF. The CDR3 DNA reads as TGTGCCAGCAGCTTAACGGCCGGGGGACTACGGACGAACACTGAAGCTTTCTTT.

The chain couples TRBV4-2 to TRBJ2-7; TRBD2 is a possible D gene (6 bases). Germline CDR1 LGHNA, CDR2 YNFKEQ. The CDR3 spans 15 residues. V lost 0 bases and J lost 2, with 11 bases in between. The CDR3 nucleotides read TGTGCCAGCAGCCAAGAAGGTACTAGCCCCTACGAGCAGTACTTC. This codes for CASSQEGTSPYEQYF.

V and J are TRBV7-9 and TRBJ2-1, with TRBD2 identical over 7 bases. Germline CDR1 SEHNR, CDR2 FQNEAQ (reference sequence). The CDR3 contains 15 residues. J lost 4 bases, V lost 5 bases, and 8 bases had no gene match. This chain's CDR3 is CASSLSSSGYNEQFF. For the CDR3, the DNA is TGTGCCAGCAGCCTAAGCTCTAGCGGATACAATGAGCAGTTCTTC.

V gene TRBV29-1 combines with J gene TRBJ2-7, with D possibly matching TRBD2 (6 bases). Germline V gene sequence: CDR1 SQVTM, CDR2 ANQGSEA. V was clipped by 5 bases and J by 4 bases, with 12 bases between them. The CDR3 sequence is 12 residues long. This CDR3 is CSVFAGPYEQYF. The CDR3 DNA reads TGCAGCGTTTTTGCGGGGCCTTACGAGCAGTACTTC.

The rearrangement joins TRBV29-1 to TRBJ2-3; 8 bases fit TRBD2. Germline CDR1 and CDR2: SQVTM and ANQGSEA. The CDR3 runs to 14 residues. The junction had 5 bases not matched to a gene; V was cut back by 6 bases and J by 0 bases. The CDR3 DNA sequence: TGCAGCGTGGCCTTAGCGGGGAGCACAGATACGCAGTATTTT. It specifies CSVALAGSTDTQYF.

The J gene is TRBJ1-2, the V gene TRBV7-9; 8 bases align to TRBD1. V lost 1 base, J lost 8 bases, and 6 bases stayed unmatched. The germline V gene has CDR1 SEHNR and CDR2 FQNEAQ (reference sequence). The CDR3 is made up of 14 amino acids. In nucleotides, the CDR3 is TGTGCCAGCAGCTTAGGTTCAGGGGGCAAGGGCTACACCTTC. Amino acid sequence: CASSLGSGGKGYTF. Full variable domain (remainder filled in from reference TRBV7-9 and TRBJ1-2): DTGVSQNPRHKITKRGQNVTFRCDPISEHNRLYWYRQTLGQGPEFLTYFQNEAQLEKSRLLSDRFSAERPKGSFSTLEIQRTEQGDSAMYLCASSLGSGGKGYTFGSGTRLTVV.

The sample holds a few counts of this clone. J is TRBJ2-7 and V is TRBV7-2; D is perhaps TRBD1 (5 bases). This CDR3 comprises 13 residues. The V and J ends lost 5 bases and 4 bases respectively, with 12 bases between them. The germline gives CDR1 SGHTA, CDR2 FQGNSA. CDR3: CASSLGHQYEQYF. CDR3 coding DNA: TGTGCCAGCAGCCTCGGACATCAATACGAGCAGTACTTC.

The chain joins TRBV27 to TRBJ2-5; 9 nucleotides agree with TRBD2. The CDR3 is 16 amino acids. Germline values: CDR1 MNHEY, CDR2 SMNVEV (reference sequence). The V and J ends lost 6 bases and 7 bases, in that order; junction bases with no gene match: 15. The CDR3 coding sequence is TGTGCCAGCAGGCGGGGGGGACTAGGGAGTGGTGGGACCCAGTACTTC. This codes for CASRRGGLGSGGTQYF.

This sequence joins TRBV25-1 and TRBJ2-5, with D possibly TRBD2 on 6 matching bases. Trimming took off 4 bases at V and 4 bases at J, with 13 bases between the two ends. The CDR3 spans 14 residues. Germline CDR1 and CDR2: MGHDK and SYGVNS. CDR3 in DNA: TGTGCCAGCAGTGGGGGACTTAGGAGAGAGACCCAGTACTTC. It codes for CASSGGLRRETQYF.

This clone came up a few times. J is TRBJ1-2 and V is TRBV28; 8 bases match TRBD1. The CDR3 length is 20 residues. J lost 8 bases, V lost 7 bases, and 30 bases had no gene match. The V gene's germline CDR1 is MDHEN and CDR2 SYDVKM. For the CDR3, the DNA is TGTGCCAGCACAAAAAGGCCCCCAACGGGCAGGGGGCGCGGAATGATCGGCTACACCTTC. Translating it yields CASTKRPPTGRGRGMIGYTF.

The chain carries TRBV6-5 and TRBJ1-6; 7 nucleotides agree with TRBD1. V shed 4 bases and J 5 bases; nucleotides not matched to a gene: 8. This CDR3 has 16 amino acids. The V gene's germline CDR1 is MNHEY and CDR2 SVGAGI. This CDR3 reads CASSWGQPWNNSPLHF. Here the CDR3 DNA reads TGTGCCAGCAGTTGGGGACAGCCTTGGAATAATTCACCCCTCCACTTT.

A single count supports this clone. Compared with germline, one end of the junction differs, possibly owing to a read error. V and J are TRBV5-4 and TRBJ1-1, with no clear D. The germline V gene has CDR1 SGHNT and CDR2 YYREEE (reference sequence). The CDR3 contains 13 residues. CDR3 residues: CASSFGQNPEAFF. CDR3 in DNA: TGTGCCAGCAGCTTTGGGCAGAACCCTGAAGCTTTCTTT.

The chain uses TRBV5-8 and TRBJ2-7; D possibly corresponds to TRBD2 (7 bases). Looked up from germline, CDR1 is SGHTS and CDR2 is YDEGEE. V was pared by 0 bases and J by 4 bases, with 11 bases between. This CDR3 is 14 amino acids long. The CDR3 loop is CASSLVGGGYEQYF. CDR3 DNA sequence: TGTGCCAGCAGCTTGGTAGGGGGGGGGTACGAGCAGTACTTC.